These 29 T cell receptor beta chains originate from one sample sequenced in a study of blood T cell repertoires in COVID-19. Produced via immunoSEQ multiplex PCR; TCRdb's table is partial and in-frame only. The data hold some 220,000 clones, with roughly four fifths observed a single time. Sample: peripheral blood. The receptors derive from a woman between 25 and 40 years old who had recovered from COVID-19.

This sequence joins TRBV11-1 and TRBJ2-1; TRBD1 agrees at 9 bases. Germline lookup yields CDR1 SGHAT and CDR2 FQDESV (reference sequence). The CDR3 is 14 amino acids. J gave up 8 bases and V 5 bases, and 7 bases lay outside the gene matches. The CDR3 loop is CASSHRDREHEQFF. The CDR3 DNA is TGTGCCAGCAGCCACCGGGACAGGGAACATGAGCAGTTCTTC.

This chain's CDR3 is CASSISGGDGYTF. The CDR3 nucleotides read TGTGCCAGCAGTATTTCAGGGGGCGATGGCTACACCTTC. The chain carries TRBV6-2 or TRBV6-3 and TRBJ1-2, with 8 bases identical to TRBD1. This CDR3 has 13 residues. From germline, CDR1 is MNHEY and CDR2 SVGEGT. Losses at the gene ends were 5 bases for V and 6 bases for J; bases not matched to a gene: 5.

This rearrangement joins TRBV9 to TRBJ2-2; the D gene is possibly TRBD2 (5 bases). The length of the CDR3 is 14 residues. V was trimmed by 1 base and J by 6 bases, leaving 10 bases between them. From germline, CDR1 is SGDLS and CDR2 YYNGEE. CDR3 bases: TGTGCCAGCAGCGTAAGCGGATCTGCCGGGGAGCTGTTTTTT. Its translation is CASSVSGSAGELFF. The complete variable domain, with remaining parts taken from reference TRBV9 and TRBJ2-2, reads DSGVTQTPKHLITATGQRVTLRCSPRSGDLSVYWYQQSLDQGLQFLIQYYNGEERAKGNILERFSAQQFPDLHSELNLSSLELGDSALYFCASSVSGSAGELFFGEGSRLTVL.

The genes are TRBV7-9 and TRBJ2-1; tentatively, D is TRBD2 (5 bases). The CDR3 has 13 amino acids. Looked up from germline, CDR1 is SEHNR and CDR2 is FQNEAQ (reference sequence). V gave up 8 bases and J gave up 9 bases, with 17 bases separating them. As DNA, the CDR3 is TGTGCCAGCGAATTGGTGGGAGAGGGTGAGCAGTTCTTC. This encodes CASELVGEGEQFF.

This clone was observed a single time. The V call is TRBV9, the J call TRBJ2-1; the D gene is possibly TRBD2 (6 bases). This CDR3 has 14 residues. The germline V gene has CDR1 SGDLS and CDR2 YYNGEE. V was cut by 0 bases and J by 6 bases, with 10 bases left in between. CDR3 in amino acids: CASSVGDFGNEQFF. DNA for the CDR3: TGTGCCAGCAGCGTAGGGGACTTTGGCAATGAGCAGTTCTTC.

The chain links TRBV5-1 to TRBJ1-5; TRBD1 might be the D (6 bases). Germline V gives CDR1 SGHRS, CDR2 YFSETQ. V lost 0 bases, J lost 3 bases, and 7 bases lay in between. CDR3 length: 14 residues. This CDR3 is CASSLGDINQPQHF. In DNA, the CDR3 is TGCGCCAGCAGCTTGGGGGACATCAATCAGCCCCAGCATTTT. The full variable domain, in which reference TRBV5-1 and TRBJ1-5 provide the parts outside the CDR3, is KAGVTQTPRYLIKTRGQQVTLSCSPISGHRSVSWYQQTPGQGLQFLFEYFSETQRNKGNFPGRFSGRQFSNSRSEMNVSTLELGDSALYLCASSLGDINQPQHFGDGTRLSIL.

V is TRBV28 and J is TRBJ1-2; tentative D call: TRBD1 (5 bases). The CDR3 runs 13 residues. With 2 bases removed from V and 8 bases from J, the gap between germline ends came to 12 bases. From germline, CDR1 is MDHEN and CDR2 SYDVKM. CDR3 loop: CASSLRGGRGYTF. The CDR3 DNA follows: TGTGCCAGCAGTTTAAGGGGAGGGCGCGGCTACACCTTC.

The chain uses TRBV11-2 and TRBJ2-5, with TRBD2 matching 10 bases. The CDR3 has 14 amino acids. Per germline, CDR1 SGHAT and CDR2 FQNNGV. J gave up 5 bases and V 3 bases, and 3 bases lay outside the gene matches. CDR3 amino acids: CASSFSAGGETQYF. In DNA form, the CDR3 reads TGTGCCAGCAGCTTCTCAGCGGGAGGGGAGACCCAGTACTTC. Supplemented by reference TRBV11-2 and TRBJ2-5, the full variable domain reads EAGVAQSPRYKIIEKRQSVAFWCNPISGHATLYWYQQILGQGPKLLIQFQNNGVVDDSQLPKDRFSAERLKGVDSTLKIQPAKLEDSAVYLCASSFSAGGETQYFGPGTRLLVL.

The CDR3 region is CASSRIERDQPQHF. The CDR3 nucleotides are TGTGCCAGCAGCCGAATCGAGAGGGATCAGCCCCAGCATTTT. The chain employs TRBV4-2 and TRBJ1-5; unclear D gene. The length of the CDR3 is 14 residues. V gave up 4 bases and J gave up 5 bases, with 12 bases separating them. Germline CDR1 LGHNA, CDR2 YNFKEQ.

The V call is TRBV3-1 (or the pseudogene TRBV3-2), the J call TRBJ1-4, with D perhaps TRBD1 (5 bases). CDR1 is LGHDT, CDR2 YNNKEL, per germline (reference sequence). This CDR3 is 15 amino acids long. The ends were cut back, 6 bases at V and 5 bases at J, with 16 bases in the middle. The DNA of the CDR3 is TGTGCCAGCAGGCTCCTGGGGCAGGAGAATGAAAAACTGTTTTTT. It yields the protein CASRLLGQENEKLFF.

The chain recombines TRBV2 with TRBJ2-1; D uncertain. The CDR3 totals 12 residues. Deletions cut 4 bases from V and 9 bases from J, with 10 bases between. CDR1 is SNHLY, CDR2 FYNNEI, per germline. The CDR3 bases are TGTGCCAGCAGTGCCTCAGTGGCTGAGCAGTTCTTC. This translates into CASSASVAEQFF.

This chain links TRBV27 with TRBJ2-5; 8 bases map to TRBD1. With 0 bases clipped from V and 2 bases from J, the junction kept 8 bases outside the gene matches. This CDR3 is built from 17 residues. CDR1 and CDR2 (germline): MNHEY, SMNVEV (reference sequence). The CDR3 DNA sequence: TGTGCCAGCAGTTTATCCTCACAGGGGGTTTATCAAGAGACCCAGTACTTC. Translated: CASSLSSQGVYQETQYF.

Note on this clone: Other nucleotide sequences from this sample produce the same CDR3. This chain uses TRBV6-5 with TRBJ1-3, with a weak D call TRBD1 (5 bases). Germline CDR1 and CDR2: MNHEY and SVGAGI. The CDR3 has 15 amino acids. Between the trimmed V and J ends, which lost 0 bases and 2 bases, there was a span of 8 bases. Here the CDR3 reads CASSYSQGPGNTIYF. The CDR3 DNA sequence: TGTGCCAGCAGTTACTCGCAGGGCCCTGGAAACACCATATATTTT.

This clone was counted a single time. The rearrangement links TRBV30 to TRBJ2-3, with D perhaps TRBD2 (5 bases). CDR3 length equals 14 residues. Germline values: CDR1 GTSNPN, CDR2 SVGIG (reference sequence). The V and J ends lost 7 bases and 0 bases respectively, with 14 bases between them. The CDR3 spells CASTRPRSTDTQYF. CDR3 coding DNA: TGTGCCTCAACTAGGCCCCGTAGCACAGATACGCAGTATTTT.

This sequence joins TRBV7-9 and TRBJ1-4; 7 bases are shared with TRBD1. The CDR3 runs to 15 residues. Germline CDR1 reads SEHNR; CDR2 reads FQNEAQ (reference sequence). Trimming removed 5 bases from V and 3 bases from J; junction bases left unmatched: 6. The CDR3 here is CASSLGGRSNEKLFF. The CDR3, as DNA: TGTGCCAGCAGCCTAGGGGGCCGGTCTAATGAAAAACTGTTTTTT.

This chain joins TRBV11-3 and TRBJ2-7; 8 bases line up with TRBD2. CDR1 and CDR2 from the germline V gene are SGHNT and YENEEA. The CDR3 sequence is 15 residues long. J gave up 7 bases and V 4 bases, and 12 bases lay outside the gene matches. The CDR3 region is CASSSSGLAGGEQYF. The CDR3 DNA reads TGTGCCAGCAGCTCTAGCGGCCTAGCGGGCGGAGAGCAGTACTTC.

The genes are TRBV13 and TRBJ2-7; 10 bases align to TRBD2. This CDR3 has 14 amino acids. The junction had 2 bases not matched to a gene; V was cut back by 4 bases and J by 2 bases. CDR1 is PRHDT, CDR2 FYEKMQ, per germline (reference sequence). The CDR3 nucleotides are TGTGCCAGCAGCTACGGACTAGCGGCCTACGAGCAGTACTTC. This codes for CASSYGLAAYEQYF.

The genes are TRBV28 and TRBJ2-2; no clear D gene. The V gene lost 6 bases and the J gene lost 0 bases, with 8 bases spanning the gap. The CDR3 runs 14 residues. The germline CDR1 and CDR2 sequences are MDHEN and SYDVKM. The CDR3 nucleotides read TGTGCCAGCAGCTGGCACCCGAACACCGGGGAGCTGTTTTTT. Encoded protein: CASSWHPNTGELFF.

V usage is TRBV28 and J usage is TRBJ1-2, with TRBD1 matching 10 bases. Germline V gives CDR1 MDHEN, CDR2 SYDVKM. There are 15 residues in the CDR3. V gave up 4 bases and J gave up 7 bases; unmatched junction bases: 9. The CDR3 is CASSSPGTGAGGYTF. Here the CDR3 DNA reads TGTGCCAGCAGTTCCCCCGGGACAGGGGCAGGTGGCTACACCTTC.

There are a few counts of this clone. This rearrangement joins TRBV23-1 to TRBJ1-6; possible D gene TRBD1, 5 bases. TRBV23-1 is placed among ORFs of uncertain function. The CDR3 is 15 residues long. Deletions cut 0 bases from V and 10 bases from J, with 13 bases between. CDR3 region: CASSQSGLQASPLHF. The CDR3 nucleotides are TGCGCCAGCAGTCAATCGGGGTTACAGGCATCACCCCTCCACTTT.

The table lists this clone with a count of one. The chain carries TRBV27 and TRBJ2-7, with D maybe TRBD2 (6 bases). The CDR3 is made up of 15 amino acids. Trimming shortened V by 1 base and J by 0 bases, and 10 bases separated the two germline ends. Germline values: CDR1 MNHEY, CDR2 SMNVEV (reference sequence). The DNA of the CDR3 is TGTGCCAGCAGTTTATTGCTAGCGAACTCCTACGAGCAGTACTTC. Encoded protein: CASSLLLANSYEQYF.

The CDR3 bases are TGTGCCACCAGCAGAGTGTCGGCAGGGGTCACTGAAGCTTTCTTT. Encoded protein: CATSRVSAGVTEAFF. The V call is TRBV15, the J call TRBJ1-1; perhaps TRBD1 as D (6 bases). CDR1 and CDR2 from the germline V gene are LNHNV and YYDKDF (reference sequence). The V gene lost 1 base and the J gene lost 4 bases, with 13 bases spanning the gap. The CDR3 loop spans 15 amino acids.

The CDR3 here is CASSIVPLGQGSNEKLFF. As DNA, the CDR3 is TGTGCCAGTAGTATAGTTCCCCTGGGACAGGGGTCGAATGAAAAACTGTTTTTT. The V gene is TRBV19, the J gene TRBJ1-4; TRBD1 matches at 10 bases. CDR1 is LNHDA and CDR2 is SQIVND in the germline V gene (reference sequence). V shed 1 base, J shed 5 bases, and the junction held 10 bases outside the gene matches. The CDR3 is made up of 18 amino acids.

The chain is built from TRBV5-4 and TRBJ2-5; no firm D call. Germline-derived CDR1 and CDR2 are SGHNT and YYREEE (reference sequence). The CDR3 has 14 amino acids. The V end lost 0 bases, the J end lost 1 base, and 7 bases lay between the germline ends. CDR3 protein: CASSLGGIQETQYF. CDR3 sequence (DNA): TGTGCCAGCAGCTTGGGAGGAATCCAAGAGACCCAGTACTTC.

The chain employs TRBV7-2 and TRBJ2-1, with 12 bases aligning to TRBD2. Germline CDR1 reads SGHTA; CDR2 reads FQGNSA. Unmatched junction bases numbered 4, after V lost 0 bases and J lost 4 bases. The CDR3 covers 17 residues. CDR3 amino acids: CASSLAATSGGYNEQFF. Here the CDR3 DNA reads TGTGCCAGCAGCTTAGCGGCGACTAGCGGGGGATACAATGAGCAGTTCTTC. Based on the CDR3 plus reference TRBV7-2 and TRBJ2-1, the full variable domain is GAGVSQSPSNKVTEKGKDVELRCDPISGHTALYWYRQSLGQGLEFLIYFQGNSAPDKSGLPSDRFSAERTGGSVSTLTIQRTQQEDSAVYLCASSLAATSGGYNEQFFGPGTRLTVL.

The chain couples TRBV5-1 to TRBJ2-7, with D possibly TRBD1 on 6 matching bases. This CDR3 contains 14 residues. Deletions cut 4 bases from V and 6 bases from J, with 17 bases between. Germline V gene lookup returns CDR1 SGHRS and CDR2 YFSETQ. The chain's CDR3 is CASSTSTGSGEQYF. Written as DNA, the CDR3 is TGCGCCAGCAGCACTTCGACAGGCTCCGGCGAGCAGTACTTC.

The CDR3 DNA is TGTGCCAGCAGCTTAGGCCGACTAGCGGGAGGGACTTCCTACGAGCAGTACTTC. Amino acid sequence: CASSLGRLAGGTSYEQYF. The chain has TRBV7-2 and TRBJ2-7; 14 nucleotides align to TRBD2. Germline CDR1 and CDR2: SGHTA and FQGNSA. This CDR3 has 18 residues. V was pared by 1 base and J by 1 base, with 6 bases of the junction left unmatched.

This clone was detected only once. The chain couples TRBV29-1 to TRBJ2-3; the match to TRBD2 covers 11 bases. Unmatched junction bases numbered 10, after V lost 3 bases and J lost 5 bases. The CDR3 has 16 residues. Germline values: CDR1 SQVTM, CDR2 ANQGSEA. The CDR3 DNA sequence: TGCAGCGTTGACTCTTTAGCGGGAGGGCCGGGAGATACGCAGTATTTT. As protein: CSVDSLAGGPGDTQYF.

The chain employs TRBV19 and TRBJ1-1, with D tentatively TRBD1 (5 bases). Trimming removed 7 bases from V and 0 bases from J, with 12 bases in between. This CDR3 spans 14 amino acids. CDR1 is LNHDA, CDR2 SQIVND, per germline (reference sequence). The CDR3 DNA follows: TGTGCCAGTATTACGACAGAGATGAACACTGAAGCTTTCTTT. Translating gives CASITTEMNTEAFF.